This T cell receptor (beta chain) was sequenced during a study of identical twins. Study outcomes and limitations: Twin pairs had excess sharing that was weaker in beta out-of-frame sequences.

MiXCR was run by TCRdb on the 5' RACE reads, yielding one entry per CDR3 protein. Here the sample spans some 570,000 distinct CDR3 sequences, 20% to 25% being singletons. This clonotype was found a few times. Its antigen is unknown. From germline, CDR1 is MNHEY and CDR2 SVGAGI. There are 14 residues in the CDR3. V lost 2 bases and J 6 bases, leaving 11 bases between the germline ends. The sample was also reused in another study, on yellow fever vaccine responses in identical twins.

The sequence derives from a woman between 18 and 30 years old in good health. The sample comprised CD4+ T cells sorted from blood. This chain joins TRBV6-5 and TRBJ1-5; the D gene is possibly TRBD1 (6 bases). CDR3: CASSYPGGRQPQHF. The CDR3 DNA reads as TGTGCCAGCAGTTACCCCGGGGGGCGTCAGCCCCAGCATTTT.